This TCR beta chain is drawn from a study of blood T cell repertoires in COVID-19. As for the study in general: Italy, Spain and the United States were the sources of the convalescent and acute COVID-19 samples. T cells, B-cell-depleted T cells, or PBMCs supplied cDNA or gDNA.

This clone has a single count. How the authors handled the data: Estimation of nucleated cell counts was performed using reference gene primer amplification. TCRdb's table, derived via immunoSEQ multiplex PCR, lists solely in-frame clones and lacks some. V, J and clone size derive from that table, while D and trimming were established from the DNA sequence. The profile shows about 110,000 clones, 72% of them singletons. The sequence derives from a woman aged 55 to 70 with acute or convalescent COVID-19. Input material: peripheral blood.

As DNA, the CDR3 is TGTGCCAGTAACCCGAACAGGGGTAGGAACACTGAAGCTTTCTTT. Its translation: CASNPNRGRNTEAFF. The rearrangement joins TRBV19 to TRBJ1-1; 7 bases are shared with TRBD1. After removal of 7 bases from V and 1 base from J, the junction contained 9 bases not matched to a gene. The germline CDR1 and CDR2 sequences are LNHDA and SQIVND (reference sequence). The CDR3 is 15 amino acids.